Listed below are T cell receptor beta chains from one sample, sequenced in a study of CD8 T cells in Susac syndrome. TCRdb independently ran MiXCR on the immunoSEQ multiplex PCR reads; one entry per CDR3 protein. Here the sample spans hundreds of thousands of distinct CDR3 sequences, 96% being singletons. The sequencing input was CD4+ T cells from PBMCs. The receptors were gathered from a human donor with Susac syndrome. Both conserved end residues are part of each CDR3. A D gene is named only where the DNA matches it firmly. Size tells how often a clone was seen (once, few, many) or the class of an expanded clone, and some rows leave it out.

V	D	size	J	CDR3	DNA
TRBV20-1	TRBD1	.	TRBJ1-2	CSAQDRAGGYTF	TGCAGTGCTCAGGACAGGGCTGGTGGCTACACCTTC
TRBV7-3	.	.	TRBJ2-1	CASSLTVGTLYNEQFF	TGTGCCAGCAGCTTAACAGTCGGGACGCTGTACAATGAGCAGTTCTTC
TRBV11-2	.	.	TRBJ2-1	CASSLSTATVRTEQFF	TGTGCCAGCAGCCTCTCAACCGCGACAGTTCGGACTGAGCAGTTCTTC
TRBV21-1	.	.	TRBJ1-2	CASSPVEGRRGYTF	TGTGCCAGCAGCCCAGTGGAGGGAAGGCGAGGCTACACCTTC
TRBV27	.	.	TRBJ2-5	CASRPLREKETQYF	TGTGCCAGCAGACCGCTCAGGGAGAAAGAGACCCAGTACTTC
TRBV5-1	.	.	TRBJ2-5	CASSVRDTQETQYF	TGCGCCAGCAGCGTCCGGGACACTCAAGAGACCCAGTACTTC
TRBV29-1	.	.	TRBJ2-7	CSVGQAPRRDEQYF	TGCAGCGTTGGACAAGCGCCAAGAAGGGACGAGCAGTACTTC
TRBV3-1	TRBD1	.	TRBJ2-7	CASSPAWTGGSYEQYF	TGTGCCAGCAGCCCGGCCTGGACAGGGGGCTCTTACGAGCAGTACTTC
TRBV24-1	.	once	TRBJ2-5	CATKGQPQETQYF	TGTGCCACCAAGGGACAACCACAAGAGACCCAGTACTTC
TRBV7-3	TRBD2	.	TRBJ2-1	CASSSLTSGRRSYNEQFF	TGTGCCAGCAGCTCCTTAACTAGCGGGAGAAGGTCCTACAATGAGCAGTTCTTC
TRBV15	.	.	TRBJ2-6	CATRRGGSTGANVLTF	TGTGCCACCAGAAGAGGGGGATCCACTGGGGCCAACGTCCTGACTTTC
TRBV5-1	.	.	TRBJ1-1	CASRPNTEAFF	TGCGCCAGCAGACCGAACACTGAAGCTTTCTTT
TRBV29-1	.	.	TRBJ1-1	CSAQTGQNAEAFF	TGCAGCGCCCAGACAGGTCAGAACGCTGAAGCTTTCTTT
TRBV4-2	.	once	TRBJ2-7	CASSQDQTRYRYEQYF	TGTGCCAGCAGCCAAGACCAAACTAGATACCGCTACGAGCAGTACTTC
TRBV20-1	.	.	TRBJ1-2	CSAVRQPAYGYTF	TGCAGTGCTGTCCGACAGCCCGCCTATGGCTACACCTTC
TRBV2	.	.	TRBJ1-1	CASSVAGRYTEAFF	TGTGCCAGCAGTGTAGCAGGGAGGTACACTGAAGCTTTCTTT
TRBV20-1	TRBD2	.	TRBJ2-1	CSATKIAGGPEQFF	TGCAGTGCTACGAAAATCGCGGGAGGGCCGGAGCAGTTCTTC
TRBV27	.	once	TRBJ2-3	CASQGPDTQYF	TGTGCCAGCCAGGGGCCAGATACGCAGTATTTT
TRBV29-1	.	.	TRBJ2-6	CSVPTAPSGANVLTF	TGCAGCGTTCCGACGGCCCCATCTGGGGCCAACGTCCTGACTTTC
TRBV4-1	TRBD2	.	TRBJ2-3	CASSLTKRLAGGIDTQYF	TGCGCCAGCAGCCTAACCAAAAGACTAGCGGGAGGGATAGATACGCAGTATTTT
TRBV4-1	.	.	TRBJ1-3	CASSISSLSSGNTIYF	TGCGCCAGCAGCATTTCATCATTGAGCTCTGGAAACACCATATATTTT
TRBV9	.	.	TRBJ1-1	CASSVEGGIAFF	TGTGCCAGCAGCGTAGAAGGTGGCATTGCTTTCTTT
TRBV2	TRBD1	.	TRBJ1-1	CASRMADRETEAFF	TGTGCCAGCAGGATGGCGGACAGGGAAACTGAAGCTTTCTTT